The sample holds one count of the clone carrying this T cell receptor beta chain. The record originates from a study of blood T cell repertoires in COVID-19. Study context: T cells, B-cell-depleted T cells, or PBMCs supplied cDNA or gDNA.

The length of the CDR3 is 16 residues. Germline lookup yields CDR1 LGHDT and CDR2 YNNKEL (reference sequence). Trimming pared 4 bases from V and 6 bases from J, leaving 18 bases between. Study processing details: Using reference gene primer amplification, nucleated cell counts were estimated. Clones were sequenced by immunoSEQ multiplex PCR, and TCRdb holds only the in-frame ones, with some missing. V, J and clone size are taken as reported in that table, and D and trimming were inferred from the DNA itself. Here the sample spans a few hundred thousand clones, around 83% being singletons. V and J are TRBV3-1 (or the pseudogene TRBV3-2) and TRBJ1-4; no definite D call. The clonotype originates from a woman aged 45-60 years with acute or convalescent COVID-19. Sequences were obtained from peripheral blood. The CDR3 coding sequence is TGTGCCAGCAGCCCCCCGGTATGCGGTCCTGATGAAAAACTGTTTTTT. This codes for CASSPPVCGPDEKLFF.